This T cell receptor (beta chain) emerged from a study of T cell responses to AZD1222 COVID-19 vaccine. Study results and limitations: Researchers took repertoire samples only after the peak T cell response had come.

The CDR3 runs 14 residues. After removal of 7 bases from V and 5 bases from J, the junction contained 9 bases not matched to a gene. Germline values: CDR1 ENHRY, CDR2 SYGVKD. Comment on this clone: Its specificity is unknown.

Clones were read by immunoSEQ multiplex PCR, and TCRdb kept only the in-frame ones, dropping some. The table includes about 130,000 clones, approximately 91% detected once. The sample consisted of peripheral blood, taken 28 days after the second AZD1222 dose. The sequence was obtained from an adult who received the AZD1222 COVID-19 vaccine. The chain uses TRBV10-3 and TRBJ2-5; 8 positions agree with TRBD2. For the CDR3, the DNA is TGTGCCATCAATAAGACGGGAGGGATCGAGACCCAGTACTTC. The encoded protein is CAINKTGGIETQYF.